The clone carrying this T cell receptor beta chain was found a few times. What it binds is not known. V was shortened by 8 bases and J by 8 bases, with 13 bases between the two germline ends. CDR3 length equals 12 residues. Germline assignment: CDR1 SNHLY and CDR2 FYNNEI. Hyperthyroidism in these 18- to 65-year-old patients was newly diagnosed, lasting under 2 months. Diagnosis used clinical symptoms, serum thyroxine, TRAb, thyroid ultrasound and orbital computed tomography. The authors amplified TCR beta CDR3 regions from RNA transcripts. First-round RT-PCR relied on HTBI primers, and a second-round multiplex PCR came next. TCRdb passed the multiplex PCR reads through MiXCR, listing each CDR3 protein once. The sample has some 1.1 million distinct CDR3 sequences, around a third seen once. The data originate from a study of Graves' ophthalmopathy and Graves' hyperthyroidism. Broader study findings: Clonotypes were expanded in thyroid at above 0.001 frequency, and most also appeared in blood.

Sequences were obtained from peripheral blood or thyroid tissue (not recorded which). The clonotype comes from an adult man with Graves' hyperthyroidism. This rearrangement joins TRBV2 to TRBJ1-5, with D maybe TRBD1 (5 bases). The CDR3 sequence: CASDGAGKPQHF. As DNA, the CDR3 is TGTGCCAGCGACGGGGCTGGAAAGCCCCAGCATTTT.